The 29 T cell receptor beta chains below come from one sample, sequenced in a study of cytomegalovirus exposure and HLA in healthy donors. With 60 Vbeta and 13 Jbeta primers, the PCR was carried out. The repertoire was sequenced with immunoSEQ multiplex PCR; TCRdb's copy has only in-frame clones and lacks some. The sample has 150,000 to 190,000 clones, about 85% seen once. Sequencing input: PBMCs. Receptors originate from a woman younger than 35 in good health and CMV-seronegative.

The chain has TRBV27 and TRBJ2-7; 8 bases are a match to TRBD2. The CDR3 has 15 amino acids. Trimming removed 4 bases from V and 3 bases from J; junction bases left unmatched: 8. Germline V lookup: CDR1 MNHEY, CDR2 SMNVEV (reference sequence). CDR3 residues: CASSSLSGSDYEQYF. In DNA, the CDR3 is TGTGCCAGCAGTTCACTCAGCGGGAGCGACTACGAGCAGTACTTC.

This clone was observed a handful of times. The chain carries TRBV5-4 and TRBJ1-2; 9 nucleotides agree with TRBD1. Trimming at V came to 4 bases and at J to 2 bases, leaving 3 bases not matched to a gene. CDR3 length: 14 amino acids. Germline V gives CDR1 SGHNT, CDR2 YYREEE (reference sequence). CDR3 sequence reads: CASSAGQGNYGYTF. Written as DNA, the CDR3 is TGTGCCAGCAGCGCTGGACAGGGGAACTATGGCTACACCTTC.

This clone was recorded once. V is TRBV7-3 and J is TRBJ2-3, with TRBD1 as a possible D gene (6 bases). V was clipped by 2 bases and J by 4 bases, with 16 bases between them. The CDR3 sequence is 16 residues long. Germline V lookup: CDR1 SGHTA, CDR2 FQGTGA. CDR3 sequence: CASSLDPRGSADTQYF. DNA for the CDR3: TGTGCCAGCAGCTTAGACCCCAGGGGATCGGCAGATACGCAGTATTTT.

The chain is built from TRBV15 and TRBJ2-7, with TRBD2 identical over 8 bases. The CDR3 has 16 amino acids. With 3 bases clipped from V and 0 bases from J, the junction kept 7 bases outside the gene matches. The germline V gene has CDR1 LNHNV and CDR2 YYDKDF (reference sequence). The CDR3 is CATSRNPGGSSYEQYF. The CDR3 DNA sequence: TGTGCCACCAGCAGGAATCCGGGGGGGAGCTCCTACGAGCAGTACTTC.

This chain uses TRBV9 with TRBJ2-6; weak D call: TRBD1 (5 bases). This CDR3 has 15 amino acids. Germline loops: CDR1 SGDLS, CDR2 YYNGEE. The V gene lost 0 bases and the J gene lost 2 bases, with 6 bases spanning the gap. The CDR3 DNA reads as TGTGCCAGCAGCGTAGAAGGGGCTGGGGCCAACGTCCTGACTTTC. This gives the protein CASSVEGAGANVLTF.

V is TRBV19 and J is TRBJ1-5; 8 bases map to TRBD1. The CDR3 spans 14 residues. J lost 5 bases, V lost 5 bases, and 5 bases had no gene match. The germline gives CDR1 LNHDA, CDR2 SQIVND (reference sequence). Here the CDR3 reads CASSVLTGDQPQHF. CDR3 sequence (DNA): TGTGCCAGTAGTGTACTGACAGGGGATCAGCCCCAGCATTTT.

The V gene is TRBV28, the J gene TRBJ1-2, with a weak D call TRBD1 (5 bases). CDR3 length: 12 amino acids. V lost 7 bases and J 8 bases, leaving 14 bases between the germline ends. CDR1 and CDR2 from the germline V gene are MDHEN and SYDVKM. The CDR3 is CASTPGDGGYTF. CDR3 sequence (DNA): TGTGCCAGCACCCCGGGGGATGGGGGCTACACCTTC.

The rearrangement links TRBV6-1 to TRBJ2-7; 8 nucleotides agree with TRBD2. The V gene's germline CDR1 is MNHNS and CDR2 SASEGT. The length of the CDR3 is 14 residues. V lost 3 bases and J lost 4; bases outside the gene matches: 5. CDR3 residues: CASSDDSGEYEQYF. Written as DNA, the CDR3 is TGTGCCAGCAGTGACGATAGCGGGGAATACGAGCAGTACTTC.

This rearrangement joins TRBV2 to TRBJ1-1, with 9 bases that match TRBD1. CDR1 and CDR2 from the germline V gene are SNHLY and FYNNEI. This CDR3 comprises 14 residues. Unmatched junction bases numbered 9, after V lost 3 bases and J lost 10 bases. The CDR3 loop reads CASSDPNRGPRAFF. In DNA, the CDR3 is TGTGCCAGCAGTGACCCTAACAGGGGGCCTCGAGCTTTCTTT.

This chain links TRBV4-2 with TRBJ1-5; 10 bases fit TRBD1. V dropped 4 bases and J dropped 3; count of bases not matched to a gene: 6. The CDR3 length is 16 residues. Per the germline V gene, CDR1 is LGHNA and CDR2 is YNFKEQ. CDR3 DNA sequence: TGTGCCAGCAGCCTAGGACAGGGGGAGACCAATCAGCCCCAGCATTTT. Amino acids: CASSLGQGETNQPQHF.

This clone showed up just a few times. The V call is TRBV4-2, the J call TRBJ1-4; 7 bases align to TRBD1. The CDR3 is made up of 16 amino acids. From germline, CDR1 is LGHNA and CDR2 YNFKEQ. Germline trimming cut 0 bases from V and 6 bases from J; bases unmatched to any gene: 7. The CDR3 loop reads CASSQDNKGTDEKLFF. The CDR3 bases are TGTGCCAGCAGCCAAGATAATAAGGGGACAGATGAAAAACTGTTTTTT.

The rearrangement joins TRBV19 to TRBJ2-5; perhaps TRBD1 as D (6 bases). CDR1 LNHDA and CDR2 SQIVND come from the germline V gene (reference sequence). CDR3 size: 14 residues. V lost 6 bases to trimming and J lost 1 base, with 12 bases between them. CDR3 sequence: CASRMGHLQETQYF. The CDR3 DNA reads TGTGCCAGTAGAATGGGACACCTCCAAGAGACCCAGTACTTC. The entire variable domain, with the rest obtained from reference TRBV19 and TRBJ2-5, is as follows: DGGITQSPKYLFRKEGQNVTLSCEQNLNHDAMYWYRQDPGQGLRLIYYSQIVNDFQKGDIAEGYSVSREKKESFPLTVTSAQKNPTAFYLCASRMGHLQETQYFGPGTRLLVL.

The J gene is TRBJ2-1, the V gene TRBV12-5; 7 bases map to TRBD1. Unmatched junction bases numbered 4, after V lost 5 bases and J lost 3 bases. Germline V CDR1 and CDR2: LGHNT, FRNRAP. The CDR3 has 14 residues. The CDR3 coding sequence is TGTGCTAGTGGTCCCGGGGACAGCTACAATGAGCAGTTCTTC. It codes for CASGPGDSYNEQFF.

This chain joins TRBV9 and TRBJ1-5, with 9 bases lining up with TRBD1. Trimming cost V 2 bases and J 6 bases; bases outside gene matches: 9. CDR1 is SGDLS and CDR2 is YYNGEE in the germline V gene. The CDR3 runs 16 residues. CDR3 nucleotide sequence: TGTGCCAGCAGCGTTGGGACAGGGTTACCGGGTCAGCCCCAGCATTTT. Protein product: CASSVGTGLPGQPQHF.

This clone was recorded a few times. This sequence joins TRBV2 and TRBJ1-4; D uncertain. Germline V gene data show CDR1 as SNHLY and CDR2 as FYNNEI. Trimming took 6 bases from V and 7 from J, leaving 12 bases between them. The CDR3 contains 13 residues. CDR3 sequence (DNA): TGTGCCAGCAGCAGGAGGTGGGGTGAAAAACTGTTTTTT. This encodes CASSRRWGEKLFF. The complete variable domain, with remaining parts taken from reference TRBV2 and TRBJ1-4, reads EPEVTQTPSHQVTQMGQEVILRCVPISNHLYFYWYRQILGQKVEFLVSFYNNEISEKSEIFDDQFSVERPDGSNFTLKIRSTKLEDSAMYFCASSRRWGEKLFFGSGTQLSVL.

The genes are TRBV9 and TRBJ1-3; D uncertain. Germline-derived CDR1 and CDR2 are SGDLS and YYNGEE. The CDR3 runs 16 residues. The V end was cut by 0 bases, the J end by 0 bases, with 10 bases between. The CDR3 DNA sequence: TGTGCCAGCAGCGTAGGTTTGAGGATCTCTGGAAACACCATATATTTT. Translation gives CASSVGLRISGNTIYF.

This clone was recorded once. This chain connects TRBV28 to TRBJ1-5; no clear D gene. Germline CDR1 reads MDHEN; CDR2 reads SYDVKM. The CDR3 runs to 13 residues. Between the trimmed V and J ends, which lost 5 bases and 0 bases, there was a span of 5 bases. CDR3 nucleotide sequence: TGTGCCAGCAGTCCGTATAGCAATCAGCCCCAGCATTTT. It specifies CASSPYSNQPQHF. The whole variable domain, filled in from reference TRBV28 and TRBJ1-5, reads DVKVTQSSRYLVKRTGEKVFLECVQDMDHENMFWYRQDPGLGLRLIYFSYDVKMKEKGDIPEGYSVSREKKERFSLILESASTNQTSMYLCASSPYSNQPQHFGDGTRLSIL.

The chain links TRBV5-5 to TRBJ2-1; 7 nucleotides match TRBD2. The CDR3 length is 17 residues. Germline V CDR1 and CDR2: SGHKS, YYEKEE (reference sequence). V dropped 3 bases and J dropped 3; count of bases not matched to a gene: 12. The CDR3, as DNA: TGTGCCAGCAGCTCGCACCACAGCGGGACCATCTACAATGAGCAGTTCTTC. This gives the protein CASSSHHSGTIYNEQFF.

In its sample, this clone was seen once. The chain couples TRBV29-1 to TRBJ1-1; 7 bases line up with TRBD1. Per the germline V gene, CDR1 is SQVTM and CDR2 is ANQGSEA. This CDR3 has 12 residues. The trim removed 7 bases at V and 0 bases at J, leaving 2 bases unmatched. This CDR3 is CSGGQMNTEAFF. The CDR3, as DNA: TGCAGCGGGGGACAGATGAACACTGAAGCTTTCTTT.

This clone was counted a single time. V and J are TRBV30 and TRBJ2-5; weak D call: TRBD1 (6 bases). The CDR3 loop spans 13 amino acids. Trimming cost V 7 bases and J 5 bases, with 17 bases left between them. CDR1 is GTSNPN and CDR2 is SVGIG in the germline V gene (reference sequence). CDR3 DNA sequence: TGTGCCTCGACAGGTGACAAGGGGGAGACCCAGTACTTC. Translation: CASTGDKGETQYF.

This clone appeared a single time. This chain uses TRBV18 with TRBJ2-1; the match to TRBD1 covers 8 bases. Looked up from germline, CDR1 is KGHSH and CDR2 is LQKENI. This CDR3 is built from 16 residues. The trim removed 5 bases at V and 7 bases at J, leaving 13 bases unmatched. CDR3 bases: TGTGCCAGCTCATCCTGGGCGGCACAGGGGGAGAATGAGCAGTTCTTC. It yields the protein CASSSWAAQGENEQFF.

V usage is TRBV7-2 and J usage is TRBJ1-5; 12 bases are a match to TRBD1. This CDR3 has 15 amino acids. Germline V gene data show CDR1 as SGHTA and CDR2 as FQGNSA. V trimming: 5 bases; J trimming: 5 bases; junction bases outside the gene matches: 4. The CDR3 coding sequence is TGTGCCAGCAGCCCGGGACAGGGGGCGGATCAGCCCCAGCATTTT. It encodes CASSPGQGADQPQHF.

A single count supports this clone. The rearrangement joins TRBV28 to TRBJ1-1, with 11 bases that match TRBD1. V shed 3 bases and J 3 bases; nucleotides not matched to a gene: 6. Germline CDR1 MDHEN, CDR2 SYDVKM. The CDR3 sequence is 16 residues long. The chain's CDR3 is CASSFLGQGDDTEAFF. For the CDR3, the DNA is TGTGCCAGCAGTTTCTTGGGACAGGGGGACGACACTGAAGCTTTCTTT.

The CDR3: CAAGDSYEQYF. The CDR3 nucleotides read TGTGCGGCGGGGGACTCCTACGAGCAGTACTTC. The chain joins TRBV6-6 to TRBJ2-7; 7 bases map to TRBD2. The germline V gene encodes CDR1 MNHNY and CDR2 SVGAGI (reference sequence). This CDR3 has 11 residues.

V gene TRBV28 combines with J gene TRBJ2-2, with 7 bases matching TRBD2. The length of the CDR3 is 16 residues. From germline, CDR1 is MDHEN and CDR2 SYDVKM. V was pared by 2 bases and J by 3 bases, with 6 bases of the junction left unmatched. The CDR3 coding sequence is TGTGCCAGCAGTTTAAGCAGCGGGGTCGACACCGGGGAGCTGTTTTTT. Its translation is CASSLSSGVDTGELFF.

The chain uses TRBV25-1 and TRBJ1-2; D gene ambiguous. Germline V gene lookup returns CDR1 MGHDK and CDR2 SYGVNS. This CDR3 comprises 12 residues. Trimming shortened V by 3 bases and J by 7 bases, and 9 bases separated the two germline ends. DNA for the CDR3: TGTGCCAGCAGTGACCTAGTGGGTGGCTACACCTTC. It specifies CASSDLVGGYTF.

V is TRBV19 and J is TRBJ2-1; D remains unclear. The germline V and J ends were trimmed by 7 bases and 2 bases, with 9 bases remaining between them. The germline V gene has CDR1 LNHDA and CDR2 SQIVND (reference sequence). There are 13 residues in the CDR3. CDR3 DNA sequence: TGTGCCAGTACCCCTAGTGCCTACAATGAGCAGTTCTTC. This translates into CASTPSAYNEQFF.

The chain employs TRBV30 and TRBJ2-7, with a weak D call TRBD1 (5 bases). Deletions cut 4 bases from V and 0 bases from J, with 19 bases between. The CDR3 runs 16 residues. Germline CDR1 GTSNPN, CDR2 SVGIG (reference sequence). CDR3 in DNA: TGTGCCTGGACCCTTAATTGGGGCAGCCACTCCTACGAGCAGTACTTC. Its protein product is CAWTLNWGSHSYEQYF.

The chain links TRBV2 to TRBJ1-4, with D possibly TRBD1 on 5 matching bases. Per the germline V gene, CDR1 is SNHLY and CDR2 is FYNNEI. There are 15 residues in the CDR3. V dropped 9 bases and J dropped 2 bases, with 16 bases sitting between them. CDR3 nucleotide sequence: TGTGCCAGTTATAGGGCCGGGACTACTAATGAAAAACTGTTTTTT. It yields the protein CASYRAGTTNEKLFF. The variable domain in full, completed from reference TRBV2 and TRBJ1-4, reads EPEVTQTPSHQVTQMGQEVILRCVPISNHLYFYWYRQILGQKVEFLVSFYNNEISEKSEIFDDQFSVERPDGSNFTLKIRSTKLEDSAMYFCASYRAGTTNEKLFFGSGTQLSVL.